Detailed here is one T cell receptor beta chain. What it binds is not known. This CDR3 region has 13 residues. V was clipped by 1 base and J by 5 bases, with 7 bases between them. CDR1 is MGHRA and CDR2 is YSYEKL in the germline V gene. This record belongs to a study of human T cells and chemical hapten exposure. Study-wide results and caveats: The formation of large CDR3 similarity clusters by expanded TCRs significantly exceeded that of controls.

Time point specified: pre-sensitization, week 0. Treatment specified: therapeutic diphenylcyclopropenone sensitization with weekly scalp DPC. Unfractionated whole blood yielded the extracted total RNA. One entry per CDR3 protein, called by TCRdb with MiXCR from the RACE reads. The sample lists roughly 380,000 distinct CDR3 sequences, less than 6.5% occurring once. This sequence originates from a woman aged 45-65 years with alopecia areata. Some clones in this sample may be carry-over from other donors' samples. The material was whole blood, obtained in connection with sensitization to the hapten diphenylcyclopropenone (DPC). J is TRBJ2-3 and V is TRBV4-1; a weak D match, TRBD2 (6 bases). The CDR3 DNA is TGCGCCAGCAGCCAAGTGGGAGGAGATACGCAGTATTTT. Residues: CASSQVGGDTQYF.